The 24 T cell receptor beta chains listed next were all sequenced from one sample in a study of blood T cell repertoires in COVID-19. The data were produced by immunoSEQ multiplex PCR, yet TCRdb's version contains in-frame clones alone and is incomplete. Of about 78,000 clones in the sample, around nine tenths were seen once. The sequenced material came from peripheral blood. The receptors come from a man over 45 with active or convalescent COVID-19.

This sequence joins TRBV21-1 and TRBJ1-1. TRBV21-1 is reported as a pseudogene. The CDR3 runs to 16 residues. This CDR3 is CASSKEGGPLGTEAFF. The CDR3 DNA is TGTGCCAGCAGCAAAGAGGGGGGGCCTTTAGGCACTGAAGCTTTCTTT.

The V call is TRBV19, the J call TRBJ1-1; D is unclear. The CDR3 is 15 residues long. V gave up 8 bases and J gave up 0 bases, with 16 bases separating them. Germline CDR1 reads LNHDA; CDR2 reads SQIVND (reference sequence). The CDR3 nucleotides are TGTGCCAGTCTCCCGGGTGAGGCTCTGAACACTGAAGCTTTCTTT. It codes for CASLPGEALNTEAFF.

This sequence joins TRBV13 and TRBJ2-7; a possible D gene is TRBD2 (7 bases). The length of the CDR3 is 14 residues. V lost 5 bases to trimming and J lost 5 bases, with 16 bases between them. Germline V gene data show CDR1 as PRHDT and CDR2 as FYEKMQ (reference sequence). The CDR3 protein is CASSRGGGQDEQYF. The CDR3 DNA is TGTGCCAGCAGCCGAGGGGGGGGCCAGGACGAGCAGTACTTC.

V usage is TRBV11-2 and J usage is TRBJ1-6; no clear D gene. V was clipped by 7 bases and J by 5 bases, with 6 bases between them. The germline V gene encodes CDR1 SGHAT and CDR2 FQNNGV. This CDR3 is 12 amino acids long. CDR3 sequence (DNA): TGTGCCAGCAACTTCAATAATTCACCCCTCCACTTT. It codes for CASNFNNSPLHF.

The chain is built from TRBV5-6 and TRBJ2-2, with D possibly matching TRBD2 (5 bases). CDR1 is SGHDT, CDR2 YYEEEE, per germline. The CDR3 loop spans 15 amino acids. Trimming took 0 bases from V and 3 from J, leaving 9 bases between them. CDR3 sequence: CASSLVSGYTGELFF. CDR3 nucleotide sequence: TGTGCCAGCAGCTTGGTTTCGGGGTACACCGGGGAGCTGTTTTTT.

The CDR3 DNA reads TGCGCCAGCAGCTTGTGGCGGCAGAACACTGAAGCTTTCTTT. Translation: CASSLWRQNTEAFF. This chain connects TRBV5-1 to TRBJ1-1, with no clear D. The V end was cut by 1 base, the J end by 1 base, with 8 bases between. Germline V gene data show CDR1 as SGHRS and CDR2 as YFSETQ. The CDR3 consists of 14 residues.

This chain joins TRBV19 and TRBJ1-6, with a weak D call TRBD1 (5 bases). Trimming cost V 5 bases and J 0 bases, with 14 bases left between them. Germline CDR1 reads LNHDA; CDR2 reads SQIVND (reference sequence). The CDR3 length is 17 residues. CDR3 protein: CASSPLGGSSYNSPLHF. CDR3 bases: TGTGCCAGTAGTCCCCTTGGGGGGAGCTCCTATAATTCACCCCTCCACTTT. The variable domain in full, completed from reference TRBV19 and TRBJ1-6, reads DGGITQSPKYLFRKEGQNVTLSCEQNLNHDAMYWYRQDPGQGLRLIYYSQIVNDFQKGDIAEGYSVSREKKESFPLTVTSAQKNPTAFYLCASSPLGGSSYNSPLHFGNGTRLTVT.

The chain is built from TRBV6-2 or TRBV6-3 and TRBJ2-7; 15 bases are a match to TRBD2. Trimming took 5 bases from V and 6 from J; bases not matched to a gene: 5. The germline V gene has CDR1 MNHEY and CDR2 SVGEGT. The CDR3 runs 15 residues. DNA of the CDR3: TGTGCCAGCAGTACGGGACTAGCGGGGGGAAGCGAGCAGTACTTC. Residues: CASSTGLAGGSEQYF.

V and J are TRBV7-9 and TRBJ1-4; 8 bases align to TRBD1. Germline values: CDR1 SEHNR, CDR2 FQNEAQ (reference sequence). There are 16 residues in the CDR3. V lost 5 bases to trimming and J lost 8 bases; unmatched junction nucleotides: 13. The DNA of the CDR3 is TGTGCCAGCAGCAAGGACAGGGTGATCTCGGTAGAAAAACTGTTTTTT. It translates to CASSKDRVISVEKLFF.

The genes are TRBV11-3 and TRBJ2-7, with 15 bases lining up with TRBD2. CDR3 length: 19 residues. V was clipped by 5 bases and J by 2 bases; unmatched bases: 13. CDR1 SGHNT and CDR2 YENEEA come from the germline V gene. The CDR3 region has the DNA TGTGCCAGCAGCCTGGAGGGAGGACTAGCGGGGGGGACCCCCTACGAGCAGTACTTC. This sequence encodes CASSLEGGLAGGTPYEQYF.

This clone was found a few times. This rearrangement joins TRBV5-4 to TRBJ1-2, with 8 bases that match TRBD1. V lost 4 bases and J lost 6; bases outside the gene matches: 5. This CDR3 has 13 amino acids. Germline assignment: CDR1 SGHNT and CDR2 YYREEE (reference sequence). The CDR3 region has the DNA TGTGCCAGCAGCCGCGACAGGGGTCATGGCTACACCTTC. Protein sequence: CASSRDRGHGYTF.

The CDR3 DNA reads TGTGCCAGCAGATCCCTAGCGGGGGGGCCTAACGGGGAGCTGTTTTTT. Protein: CASRSLAGGPNGELFF. This rearrangement joins TRBV27 to TRBJ2-2, with 12 positions matching TRBD2. The junction had 9 bases not matched to a gene; V was cut back by 6 bases and J by 7 bases. Germline V gene lookup returns CDR1 MNHEY and CDR2 SMNVEV (reference sequence). The CDR3 totals 16 residues.

This chain links TRBV2 with TRBJ2-7, with TRBD1 as a possible D gene (6 bases). CDR1 SNHLY and CDR2 FYNNEI come from the germline V gene. Trimming left V 5 bases short and J 6 bases short, with 20 bases between. This CDR3 has 15 amino acids. In nucleotides, the CDR3 is TGTGCCAGCAGTCAAACAGGGATTGGGTGGGGCGAGCAGTACTTC. This encodes CASSQTGIGWGEQYF.

This chain joins TRBV7-8 and TRBJ2-2; possible D gene TRBD2, 6 bases. The V gene lost 2 bases and the J gene lost 1 base, with 11 bases spanning the gap. CDR3 length: 16 amino acids. Per germline, CDR1 SGHVS and CDR2 FQNEAQ. The CDR3 here is CASSLRWGENTGELFF. CDR3 bases: TGTGCCAGCAGCTTAAGGTGGGGGGAGAACACCGGGGAGCTGTTTTTT.

The chain carries TRBV30 and TRBJ1-3, with a weak D call TRBD1 (6 bases). CDR3 length: 14 amino acids. Looked up from germline, CDR1 is GTSNPN and CDR2 is SVGIG (reference sequence). The V end lost 3 bases, the J end lost 0 bases, and 9 bases lay between the germline ends. CDR3 protein: CAWSQTGSGNTIYF. In nucleotides, the CDR3 is TGTGCCTGGAGCCAGACAGGCTCTGGAAACACCATATATTTT. The variable domain in full, with the rest retrieved from reference TRBV30 and TRBJ1-3, is SQTIHQWPATLVQPVGSPLSLECTVEGTSNPNLYWYRQAAGRGLQLLFYSVGIGQISSEVPQNLSASRPQDRQFILSSKKLLLSDSGFYLCAWSQTGSGNTIYFGEGSWLTVV.

V and J are TRBV6-5 and TRBJ2-1; 10 bases line up with TRBD2. The J segment lost 5 bases and the V segment lost 8 bases, leaving 6 bases of the junction unmatched. The CDR3 is 14 amino acids. In germline, CDR1 is MNHEY, CDR2 SVGAGI. CDR3 in amino acids: CASGSGGANNEQFF. Written as DNA, the CDR3 is TGTGCCAGCGGGAGCGGGGGGGCCAACAATGAGCAGTTCTTC.

CDR3 coding DNA: TGTGCCAGCATCGGACAGCTTAATCAGCCCCAGCATTTT. This codes for CASIGQLNQPQHF. The chain links TRBV6-6 to TRBJ1-5; perhaps TRBD1 as D (6 bases). Germline assignment: CDR1 MNHNY and CDR2 SVGAGI (reference sequence). V was trimmed by 7 bases and J by 4 bases, leaving 11 bases between them. The CDR3 consists of 13 residues.

J is TRBJ1-5 and V is TRBV19; D is perhaps TRBD1 (5 bases). In germline, CDR1 is LNHDA, CDR2 SQIVND (reference sequence). The V end lost 3 bases, the J end lost 1 base, and 13 bases lay between the germline ends. The CDR3 is 16 amino acids. CDR3 in DNA: TGTGCCAGTAGTATTGGGTGGGGGGGGAGCAATCAGCCCCAGCATTTT. This codes for CASSIGWGGSNQPQHF. Variable domain in full (rest from reference TRBV19 and TRBJ1-5): DGGITQSPKYLFRKEGQNVTLSCEQNLNHDAMYWYRQDPGQGLRLIYYSQIVNDFQKGDIAEGYSVSREKKESFPLTVTSAQKNPTAFYLCASSIGWGGSNQPQHFGDGTRLSIL.

The rearrangement links TRBV19 to TRBJ2-3; TRBD1 might be the D (6 bases). CDR1 is LNHDA, CDR2 SQIVND, per germline (reference sequence). Trimming pared 6 bases from V and 1 base from J, leaving 14 bases between. The CDR3 loop spans 15 amino acids. CDR3 DNA: TGTGCCAGTAGCCCTGACAGGTTCCGCACAGATACGCAGTATTTT. It translates to CASSPDRFRTDTQYF. Using reference TRBV19 and TRBJ2-3 for the parts outside the CDR3, the full variable domain is DGGITQSPKYLFRKEGQNVTLSCEQNLNHDAMYWYRQDPGQGLRLIYYSQIVNDFQKGDIAEGYSVSREKKESFPLTVTSAQKNPTAFYLCASSPDRFRTDTQYFGPGTRLTVL.

The chain employs TRBV5-1 and TRBJ2-5; 7 bases align to TRBD1. There are 14 residues in the CDR3. Trimming cost V 6 bases and J 1 base; bases outside gene matches: 6. CDR1 is SGHRS and CDR2 is YFSETQ in the germline V gene. DNA for the CDR3: TGCGCCAGCAACCTGGGACAGACCCAAGAGACCCAGTACTTC. It translates to CASNLGQTQETQYF.

The V and J genes are TRBV28 and TRBJ2-4; D is unresolved. Germline V gene lookup returns CDR1 MDHEN and CDR2 SYDVKM. Deletions cut 5 bases from V and 0 bases from J, with 11 bases between. The CDR3 loop spans 15 amino acids. The chain's CDR3 is CASSLRHLAKNIQYF. CDR3 nucleotide sequence: TGTGCCAGCAGTCTAAGACACCTAGCCAAAAACATTCAGTACTTC.

This clone was seen a handful of times. The chain joins TRBV29-1 to TRBJ2-7; the D is unclear. CDR3 length: 12 amino acids. Trimming stripped 6 bases from V and 3 bases from J, with 12 bases between. Germline V gene data show CDR1 as SQVTM and CDR2 as ANQGSEA. This chain's CDR3 is CSVESDNYEQYF. CDR3 nucleotide sequence: TGCAGCGTCGAGTCTGACAACTACGAGCAGTACTTC.

This chain links TRBV9 with TRBJ1-3; D is possibly TRBD1 (5 bases). The V gene lost 3 bases and the J gene lost 2 bases, with 15 bases spanning the gap. There are 16 residues in the CDR3. CDR1 and CDR2 (germline): SGDLS, YYNGEE. This CDR3 is CASSAGIQPTGNTIYF. CDR3 nucleotides: TGTGCCAGCAGCGCAGGGATTCAACCAACTGGAAACACCATATATTTT.

The chain couples TRBV6-5 to TRBJ2-7, with D maybe TRBD1 (5 bases). CDR1 MNHEY and CDR2 SVGAGI come from the germline V gene. The CDR3 sequence is 16 residues long. Trimming stripped 4 bases from V and 2 bases from J, with 18 bases between. The DNA for the CDR3 is TGTGCCAGCAGTTCTGGAACAGGAGAAGGAACCTACGAGCAGTACTTC. Its translation: CASSSGTGEGTYEQYF.